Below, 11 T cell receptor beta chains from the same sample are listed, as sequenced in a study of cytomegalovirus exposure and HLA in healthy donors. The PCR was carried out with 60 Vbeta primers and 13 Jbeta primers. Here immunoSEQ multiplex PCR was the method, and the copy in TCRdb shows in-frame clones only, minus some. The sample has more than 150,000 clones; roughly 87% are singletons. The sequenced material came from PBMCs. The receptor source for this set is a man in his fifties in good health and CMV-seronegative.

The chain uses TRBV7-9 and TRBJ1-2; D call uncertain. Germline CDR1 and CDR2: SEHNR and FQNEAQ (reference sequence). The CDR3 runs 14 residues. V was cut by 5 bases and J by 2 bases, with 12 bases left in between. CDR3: CASSATGMNYGYTF. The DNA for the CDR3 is TGTGCCAGCAGCGCAACCGGGATGAACTATGGCTACACCTTC.

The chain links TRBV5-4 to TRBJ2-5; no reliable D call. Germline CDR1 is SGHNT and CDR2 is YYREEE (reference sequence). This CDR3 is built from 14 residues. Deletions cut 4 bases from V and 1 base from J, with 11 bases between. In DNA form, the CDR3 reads TGTGCCAGCAGCAGACATGGCAGCCAAGAGACCCAGTACTTC. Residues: CASSRHGSQETQYF.

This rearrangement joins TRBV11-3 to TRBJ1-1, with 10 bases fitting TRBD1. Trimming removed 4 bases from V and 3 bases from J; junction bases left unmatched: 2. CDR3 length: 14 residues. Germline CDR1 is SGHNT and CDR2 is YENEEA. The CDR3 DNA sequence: TGTGCCAGCAGCTCGGGACAGGGGTACACTGAAGCTTTCTTT. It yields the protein CASSSGQGYTEAFF.

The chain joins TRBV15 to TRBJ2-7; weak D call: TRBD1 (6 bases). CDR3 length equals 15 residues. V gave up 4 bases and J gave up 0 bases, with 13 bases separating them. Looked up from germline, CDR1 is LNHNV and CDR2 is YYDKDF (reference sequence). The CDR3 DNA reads TGTGCCACCAGCACTCGCTCGACAGGCTCCTACGAGCAGTACTTC. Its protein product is CATSTRSTGSYEQYF. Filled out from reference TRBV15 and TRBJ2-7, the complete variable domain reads DAMVIQNPRYQVTQFGKPVTLSCSQTLNHNVMYWYQQKSSQAPKLLFHYYDKDFNNEADTPDNFQSRRPNTSFCFLDIRSPGLGDTAMYLCATSTRSTGSYEQYFGPGTRLTVT.

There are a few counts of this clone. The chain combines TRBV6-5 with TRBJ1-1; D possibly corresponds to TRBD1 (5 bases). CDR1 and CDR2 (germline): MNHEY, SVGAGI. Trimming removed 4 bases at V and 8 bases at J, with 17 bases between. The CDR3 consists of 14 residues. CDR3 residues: CASSSSGGVWEAFF. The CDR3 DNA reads TGTGCCAGCAGTTCCTCGGGAGGGGTATGGGAAGCTTTCTTT.

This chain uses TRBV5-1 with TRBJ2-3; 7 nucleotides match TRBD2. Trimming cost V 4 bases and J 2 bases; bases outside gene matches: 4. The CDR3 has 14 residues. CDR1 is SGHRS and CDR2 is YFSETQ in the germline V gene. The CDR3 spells CASSPGTTTDTQYF. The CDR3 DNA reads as TGCGCCAGCAGCCCCGGGACTACCACAGATACGCAGTATTTT. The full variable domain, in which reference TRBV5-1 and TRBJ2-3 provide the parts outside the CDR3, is KAGVTQTPRYLIKTRGQQVTLSCSPISGHRSVSWYQQTPGQGLQFLFEYFSETQRNKGNFPGRFSGRQFSNSRSEMNVSTLELGDSALYLCASSPGTTTDTQYFGPGTRLTVL.

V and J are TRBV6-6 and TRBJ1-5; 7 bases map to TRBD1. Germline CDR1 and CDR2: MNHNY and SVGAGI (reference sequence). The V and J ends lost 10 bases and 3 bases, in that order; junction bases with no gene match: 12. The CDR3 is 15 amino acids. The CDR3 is CATQKTGSDNQPQHF. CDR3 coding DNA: TGTGCCACCCAGAAGACAGGGTCGGACAATCAGCCCCAGCATTTT.

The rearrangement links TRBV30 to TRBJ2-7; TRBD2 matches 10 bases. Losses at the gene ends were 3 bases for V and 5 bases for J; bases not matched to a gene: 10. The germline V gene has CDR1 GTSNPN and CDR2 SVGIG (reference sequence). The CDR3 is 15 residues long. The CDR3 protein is CAWRPPGLASHEQYF. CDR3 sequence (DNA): TGTGCCTGGAGACCCCCGGGACTAGCGTCACACGAGCAGTACTTC.

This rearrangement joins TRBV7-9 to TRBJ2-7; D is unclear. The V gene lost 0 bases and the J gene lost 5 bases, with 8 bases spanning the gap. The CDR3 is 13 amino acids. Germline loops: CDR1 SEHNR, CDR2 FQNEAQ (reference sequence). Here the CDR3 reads CASSLAGPDEQYF. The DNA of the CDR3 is TGTGCCAGCAGCTTAGCGGGCCCAGACGAGCAGTACTTC.

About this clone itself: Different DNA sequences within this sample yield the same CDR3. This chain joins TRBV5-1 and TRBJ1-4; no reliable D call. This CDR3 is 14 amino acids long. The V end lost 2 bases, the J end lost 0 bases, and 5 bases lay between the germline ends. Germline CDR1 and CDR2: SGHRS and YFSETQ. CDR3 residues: CASSLLATNEKLFF. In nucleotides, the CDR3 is TGCGCCAGCAGCTTACTCGCAACTAATGAAAAACTGTTTTTT.

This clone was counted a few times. For the CDR3, the DNA is TGTGCCAGCAGGTACAATCAGCCCCAGCATTTT. The encoded protein is CASRYNQPQHF. The chain uses TRBV6-6 and TRBJ1-5; unclear D gene. V was trimmed by 6 bases and J by 3 bases, leaving 3 bases between them. Looked up from germline, CDR1 is MNHNY and CDR2 is SVGAGI (reference sequence). The CDR3 totals 11 residues.